The clone carrying this TCR beta chain was seen only once. The data are from a study of cytomegalovirus exposure and HLA in healthy donors. TCRdb's copy holds only in-frame clones and misses some; the assay was immunoSEQ multiplex PCR. The data hold some 150,000 clones, with roughly 86% observed a single time. V gave up 4 bases and J gave up 1 base, with 7 bases separating them. The CDR3 contains 13 residues. Germline CDR1 reads SGHAT; CDR2 reads FQNNGV. Input material: PBMCs. The clonotype originates from a young man in good health and CMV-seropositive. V is TRBV11-2 and J is TRBJ1-1; D remains ambiguous. The CDR3 loop reads CASSSNTNTEAFF. In DNA, the CDR3 is TGTGCCAGCAGCTCTAATACGAACACTGAAGCTTTCTTT.